The rows below give T cell receptor beta chains drawn from one sample of a study of T cells in Graves' hyperthyroidism and ophthalmopathy. MiXCR, run by TCRdb on the multiplex PCR reads, gives a single entry per CDR3 protein. The sample yields 620,000 or so distinct CDR3 sequences, about 15% seen once. The sample was blood. The receptors shown here come from a woman in her 50s with Graves' ophthalmopathy. CDR3s include the opening cysteine and the closing phenylalanine or tryptophan. Each record gives: J gene, V gene, D gene, clone size, CDR3 protein, CDR3 DNA. D genes are given only for firm matches. Clone size is shown for a subset of rows, as once, few, many or a class of expanded clone.

TRBJ1-6	TRBV12-3/TRBV12-4	TRBD1	many	CASSRQGARSPLHF	TGTGCCAGCAGTCGACAGGGGGCAAGATCACCCCTCCACTTT
TRBJ2-2	TRBV27	.	.	CASSFRLHTGELFF	TGTGCCAGCAGTTTCAGACTCCACACCGGGGAGCTGTTTTTT
TRBJ2-1	TRBV2	TRBD2	many	CASRGTSGRAYNEQFF	TGTGCCAGCAGGGGGACTAGCGGGAGGGCCTACAATGAGCAGTTCTTC
TRBJ2-7	TRBV28	.	.	CAGSGWRSSYEQYF	TGTGCCGGCAGTGGATGGAGGAGCTCCTACGAGCAGTACTTC
TRBJ1-2	TRBV2	TRBD1	many	CASSEIGQVPYGYTF	TGTGCCAGCAGTGAAATCGGACAGGTACCATATGGCTACACCTTC
TRBJ2-6	TRBV19	TRBD1	few	CASSRGQAHSGANVLTF	TGTGCCAGTAGTAGGGGACAGGCGCACTCTGGGGCCAACGTCCTGACTTTC
TRBJ1-4	TRBV4-3	TRBD1	few	CASSQDWTGWNEKLFF	TGCGCCAGCAGCCAAGACTGGACAGGGTGGAACGAAAAACTGTTTTTT
TRBJ1-6	TRBV20-1	TRBD1	.	CSAHLPPGQGIVNSPLHF	TGCAGTGCTCACTTACCTCCGGGACAGGGGATAGTAAATTCACCCCTCCACTTT
TRBJ1-2	TRBV14	TRBD1	many	CASSQDFPGTGGAAGGYTF	TGTGCCAGCAGCCAAGATTTCCCCGGGACAGGGGGCGCGGCAGGTGGCTACACCTTC
TRBJ2-7	TRBV7-2	.	many	CASSPDWYYEQYF	TGTGCCAGCAGCCCGGACTGGTACTACGAGCAGTACTTC
TRBJ2-2	TRBV19	.	.	CASNNRKNTGELFF	TGTGCCAGTAATAACAGGAAAAACACCGGGGAGCTGTTTTTT
TRBJ2-4	TRBV20-1	.	many	CSASGQPVGSIQYF	TGCAGTGCTAGTGGACAGCCCGTTGGTAGCATTCAGTACTTC
TRBJ2-5	TRBV29-1	TRBD2	few	CSVEDLGPLAGDETQYF	TGCAGCGTTGAAGATCTGGGGCCGCTAGCGGGAGACGAGACCCAGTACTTC
TRBJ2-7	TRBV6-2/TRBV6-3	TRBD1	once	CASSPYRGQYEQYF	TGTGCCAGCAGTCCCTACAGGGGGCAATACGAGCAGTACTTC
TRBJ2-7	TRBV12-3/TRBV12-4	.	many	CASSSLADPFYEQYF	TGTGCCAGCAGTTCACTAGCTGATCCCTTCTACGAGCAGTACTTC
TRBJ2-1	TRBV28	TRBD2	many	CASRTSGLALYNEQFF	TGTGCCAGCAGAACATCCGGACTAGCGCTGTACAATGAGCAGTTCTTC
TRBJ2-1	TRBV24-1	TRBD2	.	CATSDSGLAQRGNEQFF	TGTGCCACCAGTGACTCCGGACTAGCCCAACGAGGCAATGAGCAGTTCTTC
TRBJ1-2	TRBV29-1	TRBD1	few	CSVADRGRSYDYGYTF	TGCAGCGTTGCGGACAGGGGGCGTTCATATGACTATGGCTACACCTTC
TRBJ2-1	TRBV13	TRBD2	once	CASSLVGGLAAYNEQFF	TGTGCCAGCAGCCTCGTGGGTGGCCTAGCGGCTTACAATGAGCAGTTCTTC
TRBJ2-3	TRBV12-3/TRBV12-4	TRBD2	few	CASSGGASGSAAADTQYF	TGTGCCAGCAGTGGGGGGGCTAGCGGGAGTGCCGCGGCAGATACGCAGTATTTT
TRBJ2-7	TRBV6-2/TRBV6-3	.	many	CASSYPLTGPAYEQYF	TGTGCCAGCAGTTACCCCCTAACGGGACCCGCCTACGAGCAGTACTTC
TRBJ1-5	TRBV9	.	.	CASSVDQGGGNQPQHF	TGTGCCAGCAGCGTAGACCAAGGCGGGGGCAATCAGCCCCAGCATTTT
TRBJ1-4	TRBV18	.	many	CASSPPGFEKLFF	TGTGCCAGCTCACCTCCGGGTTTCGAAAAACTGTTTTTT
TRBJ1-1	TRBV19	TRBD1	many	CASRTGETEAFF	TGTGCCAGTAGGACAGGGGAGACTGAAGCTTTCTTT
TRBJ2-2	TRBV7-9	.	few	CASSLELRHTGELFF	TGTGCCAGCAGCTTAGAGTTGCGGCACACCGGGGAGCTGTTTTTT
TRBJ2-3	TRBV20-1	.	many	CSAIRFTDTQYF	TGCAGTGCTATTCGGTTCACAGATACGCAGTATTTT
TRBJ2-3	TRBV14	.	many	CASSQGGRGVKDTQYF	TGTGCCAGCAGCCAAGGGGGCAGGGGAGTGAAAGATACGCAGTATTTT
TRBJ1-2	TRBV29-1	.	many	CSVDGRSYGYTF	TGCAGCGTTGACGGGAGAAGCTATGGCTACACCTTC
TRBJ1-2	TRBV12-3/TRBV12-4	TRBD1	few	CASSNDRVDGYTF	TGTGCCAGCAGTAATGACAGGGTGGATGGCTACACCTTC
TRBJ2-1	TRBV20-1	.	many	CSARVDGTHNEQFF	TGCAGTGCTAGAGTTGACGGGACCCACAATGAGCAGTTCTTC
TRBJ2-1	TRBV28	.	many	CASSFSWGTDNEQFF	TGTGCCAGCAGTTTTTCGTGGGGGACCGACAATGAGCAGTTCTTC
TRBJ1-2	TRBV2	TRBD1	many	CASSGIQGDHYGYTF	TGTGCCAGCTCGGGTATACAGGGGGATCACTATGGCTACACCTTC
TRBJ2-2	TRBV12-3/TRBV12-4	TRBD1	.	CASSYRQGGTGELFF	TGTGCCAGCAGTTACCGACAGGGGGGCACCGGGGAGCTGTTTTTT
TRBJ2-1	TRBV20-1	TRBD2	many	CSVGGLAGHEQFF	TGCAGTGTCGGGGGACTAGCGGGACATGAGCAGTTCTTC
TRBJ2-2	TRBV28	TRBD1	many	CASRFDGTGAGELFF	TGTGCCAGCAGATTTGATGGGACAGGGGCCGGGGAGCTGTTTTTT
TRBJ2-4	TRBV18	.	many	CASSPFSGQNIQYF	TGTGCCAGCTCACCTTTCTCGGGACAAAACATTCAGTACTTC
TRBJ2-2	TRBV20-1	TRBD1	many	CSARFRDRDTGELFF	TGCAGTGCTAGATTCCGGGACAGGGACACCGGGGAGCTGTTTTTT
TRBJ1-5	TRBV7-2	.	many	CASSLGSRGIGQPQHF	TGTGCCAGCAGCTTAGGATCCCGGGGTATCGGTCAGCCCCAGCATTTT
TRBJ1-5	TRBV6-1	TRBD1	.	CASSVGQGLGQPQHF	TGTGCCAGCAGTGTCGGACAGGGCCTTGGTCAGCCCCAGCATTTT
TRBJ1-6	TRBV11-2	.	many	CASSLPRRGNNSPLHF	TGTGCCAGCAGCCTCCCGCGGAGGGGAAATAATTCACCCCTCCACTTT
TRBJ2-1	TRBV6-1	TRBD1	.	CASSGTDYNEQFF	TGTGCCAGCAGCGGGACAGACTACAATGAGCAGTTCTTC
TRBJ2-1	TRBV7-2	TRBD1	many	CASSWTGSSYNEQFF	TGTGCCAGCAGCTGGACAGGTTCCTCCTACAATGAGCAGTTCTTC
TRBJ1-4	TRBV9	.	.	CASSARTAATNEKLFF	TGTGCCAGCAGCGCCCGGACAGCTGCAACTAATGAAAAACTGTTTTTT
TRBJ2-7	TRBV27	TRBD1	.	CASSLSGQPYEQYF	TGTGCCAGCAGTTTATCGGGACAGCCCTACGAGCAGTACTTC
TRBJ2-5	TRBV20-1	.	many	CSARGTQETQYF	TGCAGTGCTAGGGGCACACAAGAGACCCAGTACTTC
TRBJ1-6	TRBV6-5	TRBD1	many	CASSYSGQGSSPLHF	TGTGCCAGCAGTTACTCGGGACAGGGAAGTTCACCCCTCCACTTT
TRBJ1-1	TRBV19	.	few	CASTRGAVNTEAFF	TGTGCCAGCACCCGGGGAGCAGTGAACACTGAAGCTTTCTTT
TRBJ2-5	TRBV7-3	TRBD2	once	CASSQIAGETQYF	TGTGCCAGCAGCCAAATAGCGGGAGAGACCCAGTACTTC
TRBJ2-3	TRBV12-3/TRBV12-4	TRBD2	few	CASRSGLAGLDTQYF	TGTGCCAGCAGATCTGGACTAGCGGGATTGGATACGCAGTATTTT
TRBJ2-7	TRBV6-1	TRBD1	few	CASSSLIRDSHYEQYF	TGTGCCAGCAGCTCCCTTATCCGGGACAGCCACTACGAGCAGTACTTC
TRBJ2-7	TRBV6-2/TRBV6-3	.	many	CASRSDSDEQYF	TGTGCCAGCAGATCAGACAGCGACGAGCAGTACTTC
TRBJ2-7	TRBV20-1	.	many	CSARVGLHSGSYEQYF	TGCAGTGCTAGAGTTGGATTGCACAGCGGCTCCTACGAGCAGTACTTC
TRBJ1-5	TRBV5-6	.	few	CASSLARRGDQPQHF	TGTGCCAGCAGCTTGGCTCGCAGGGGAGATCAGCCCCAGCATTTT